Given below is one T cell receptor (beta chain) in context. This clone was found once. What antigen it recognizes has not been identified. Within one base of it there is no much larger clone, and no base qualities were kept. TCRbeta CDR3 regions were amplified from genomic DNA using the immunoSEQ Assay, a bias-controlled multiplex PCR. Processing in the source paper ran as follows. The number of nucleated cells in each sample was estimated from the amplification of reference gene primers within the assay. To quantify the absolute abundance of each unique TCRbeta CDR3 rearrangement, sequence reads were collapsed and filtered. For each sample, productive Simpson clonality was calculated as the square root of Simpson's diversity index across productive rearrangements. In TCRdb, the immuneACCESS table is reduced to in-frame sequences with V and J assigned. These tables do not hold every clone; where another copy was compared, an unresolved V gene accounts for under half, and the others remain unexplained. The D gene and trimming were derived from the DNA, and the V and J assignments and clone size from that table. Here the sample has 150,000 to 200,000 clones; roughly four fifths occur a single time. The biggest ten clones account for 11% of the sample.

These data belong to a study of blood T cell repertoires in COVID-19 (dated by TCRdb to 2019 to 2021). About the investigation overall: Samples covering the acute and convalescent phases of COVID-19 were provided by collaborators in the United States, Italy and Spain. The prospective study material was composed of cDNA or gDNA derived from T cells, B-cell-depleted T cells, or PBMCs. Deeply sampled blood TCRbeta repertoires from subjects exposed to, actively infected with, or recovered from COVID-19 were included in the dataset. The repertoires were made available in a free public database intended to serve as a resource for research on the immune response to SARS-CoV-2. The samples were drawn from two sources: the first 160 participants of the ongoing ImmuneRACE study, and 1,254 subjects contributed by 6 global collaborators. Nearly every sample came with metadata listing a de-identified subject ID, COVID-19 status, age in years and sex. Where available, HLA class I and class II types were obtained from metadata supplied by the sample provider rather than from assay-based typing. Study-wide conclusions, independent of this receptor: How much clinical and demographic metadata was included differed by source and by participant, and the metadata was provided uncurated.

Trimming removed 4 bases from V and 4 bases from J, leaving 14 bases between the germline ends. The germline V gene provides CDR1 SGDLS and CDR2 YYNGEE. The CDR3 measures 14 amino acids from cysteine to phenylalanine. Left in the record is the CDR3 DNA by itself, 42 bases read in frame from the first base. The collaborating institutions used their own protocols to collect whole blood in K2EDTA tubes. For TCRbeta analysis, collaborators shipped samples in one of three forms: frozen whole blood, isolated PBMCs, or DNA extracted from either of those sample types. The sequence is built from TRBV9 and TRBJ1-2, with the D gene not clear enough to name. This TCR was sampled from a human donor in a cohort sampled during active COVID-19. The specimen was peripheral blood. The CDR3 region has the sequence CASSTRWAFYGYTF. The DNA reads TGTGCCAGCAGCACCCGATGGGCTTTCTATGGCTACACCTTC.